This TCR beta chain was obtained from a study of vaccination effects on CD4 cells after COVID-19. For the study at large: Using viral peptide pools, the ViraFEST assay grew out antigen-specific CD4+ T cells prior to sequencing. Study findings and constraints: There was marked clonal contraction among infection- and vaccine-induced clones late after vaccination. Of the vaccine-induced clones from healthy vaccinees, merely 1 of 255 recognized common cold coronaviruses as well.

Regarding this clone: Antigen unknown.

Repertoires were generated with immunoSEQ multiplex PCR, while TCRdb's copy carries only in-frame clones and drops some. The sample yields roughly 45,000 clones, approximately 77% seen once. Cultured cells yielded isolated CD4+ T cells after 10 days. As their vaccination, participants received two doses of either BNT162b2 or mRNA-1273. Germline-derived CDR1 and CDR2 are MNHNY and SVGAGI (reference sequence). This CDR3 spans 13 amino acids. Trimming removed 5 bases from V and 6 bases from J, with 11 bases in between. The chain is built from TRBV6-6 and TRBJ1-3; D is uncertain. The TCR sequence derives from a human donor who received a COVID-19 vaccine. The sequenced sample was CD4+ T cells from PBMCs cultured without peptide, obtained after COVID-19 vaccination. The CDR3 DNA follows: TGTGCCAGCAGTCGACGGGGAGAAAACACCATATATTTT. Translated: CASSRRGENTIYF.